Sequencing of this TCR beta chain was carried out in a study of T cell changes during pregnancy in multiple sclerosis. Measured with immunoSEQ multiplex PCR; TCRdb has only the in-frame clones, and not every one. The sample comprises roughly 63,000 clones, roughly 93% of which are singletons, and approximately 3.5% rests with the top ten. CDR3 size: 15 residues. Between the trimmed V and J ends, which lost 6 bases and 0 bases, there was a span of 15 bases. Germline V gene lookup returns CDR1 SSHAT and CDR2 FNYEAQ (reference sequence). The source is a female donor with multiple sclerosis, enrolled in a pregnancy study. The rearrangement uses TRBV7-7 and TRBJ2-7; TRBD1 is a possible D gene (6 bases). Material: CD8+ T cells from peripheral blood mononuclear cells, obtained in the second trimester of pregnancy. The CDR3 DNA follows: TGTGCCAGCAGTCCTACAGGGACGAGCTCCTACGAGCAGTACTTC. It codes for CASSPTGTSSYEQYF.